This record concerns one T cell receptor (beta chain) sequence. Antigen unknown. The data were taken from a study of PD-1 blockade in classical Hodgkin lymphoma. In the study overall: Administration of nivolumab to patients was at 3 mg/kg intravenously every 2 weeks. Notes on the study in general: While CD8+ TCR diversity did not rise significantly by C4D1, CD4+ TCR diversity did. Exclusion removed patients who began nivolumab under 1 year after ASCT. Similar baseline diversity was found in complete responders and newly diagnosed patients.

Relapse was seen in all patients after autologous stem cell transplantation, and brentuximab vedotin exposure was variable. Here immunoSEQ multiplex PCR was the method, and the copy in TCRdb shows in-frame clones only, minus some. Of some 11,000 clones listed, approximately 80% were seen once; the top ten hold about 37%. V was clipped by 6 bases and J by 0 bases, with 14 bases between them. Germline-derived CDR1 and CDR2 are MDHEN and SYDVKM. This CDR3 contains 16 residues. This TCR derives from a human donor with classical Hodgkin lymphoma. The chain recombines TRBV28 with TRBJ1-4; D is possibly TRBD1 (5 bases). The sequencing used peripheral blood mononuclear cells (PBMCs), collected before the second cycle of nivolumab. The chain's CDR3 is CASSEAVRATNEKLFF. As DNA, the CDR3 is TGTGCCAGCAGCGAGGCTGTCAGGGCAACTAATGAAAAACTGTTTTTT.